The rows below give T cell receptor beta chains drawn from one sample of a study of early T cells in non-severe SARS-CoV-2 infection. TCRdb passed the 5' RACE reads through MiXCR, listing each CDR3 protein once. Of more than 65,000 distinct CDR3 sequences listed, approximately 14% are singletons. The sample was whole blood, taken at baseline. The receptors originated from an adult who was a healthcare worker with PCR-confirmed SARS-CoV-2 infection or an uninfected control (not recorded which). CDR3s include the opening cysteine and the closing phenylalanine or tryptophan. D genes are given only for firm matches.

d_call j_call v_call cdr3_aa
NA TRBJ2-1 TRBV15 CATSREGFNEQFF
NA TRBJ1-1 TRBV6-5 CASSLHVNTEAFF
NA TRBJ2-4 TRBV28 CASSPPIVYKVPAKNIQYF
NA TRBJ2-5 TRBV21-1 CASSKPGPLPPQETQYF
NA TRBJ1-5 TRBV6-5 CASSYSRTALAPQHF
TRBD1 TRBJ1-2 TRBV6-1 CASKNRDRAVNGYTF
NA TRBJ2-7 TRBV18 CASSPNEVAVSYEQYF
TRBD1 TRBJ1-3 TRBV28 CASSQTGGSGNTIYF
NA TRBJ2-5 TRBV28 CASSHLPGWEPQETQYF
NA TRBJ1-3 TRBV9 CASSVGGEGSGNTIYF
TRBD1 TRBJ2-2 TRBV18 CASSRSGTGNTGELFF
TRBD1 TRBJ1-1 TRBV5-1 CASGLDRGRDTEAFF
NA TRBJ1-3 TRBV20-1 CSARVAGGNTIYF
NA TRBJ1-6 TRBV7-6 CASSPSRGAKGNSPLHF
TRBD1 TRBJ1-1 TRBV7-7 CASSKRRDSEAFF
NA TRBJ2-4 TRBV11-2 CASSLDLGNIQYF
TRBD1 TRBJ1-6 TRBV20-1 CSARGTGANSPLHF
TRBD2 TRBJ2-1 TRBV2 CASSETTSEYNEQFF
TRBD1 TRBJ2-5 TRBV10-3 CAISVQGKETQYF
TRBD2 TRBJ2-3 TRBV10-1 CASSESGNGEREIDTQYF
TRBD2 TRBJ2-1 TRBV29-1 CSVRTSPNEQFF
TRBD1 TRBJ1-4 TRBV7-9 CASSLDRQGSNEKLFF
TRBD2 TRBJ2-1 TRBV20-1 CSARDKRGRDEQFF
TRBD1 TRBJ1-5 TRBV12-3/TRBV12-4 CASSAGQSYQPQHF
NA TRBJ2-2 TRBV9 CASSGRQNTGELFF
NA TRBJ1-4 TRBV28 CASGGGLGEKLFF
TRBD1 TRBJ1-5 TRBV19 CASGQDSNQPQHF